This T cell receptor (beta chain) was identified during a study of shared clonotypes between healthy human individuals. This table comes from immunoSEQ multiplex PCR, and its TCRdb copy is limited to in-frame clones, with some not included. The sample carries 1,500,000 or so clones, about 96% recorded once. V lost 1 base, J lost 7 bases, and 11 bases lay in between. Germline V lookup: CDR1 MDHEN, CDR2 SYDVKM. This CDR3 is 14 amino acids long. This chain connects TRBV28 to TRBJ2-1; D unclear. Sequencing was performed on naive CD4+ T cells sorted from blood. Subset in this sample: CD45RA+ positively selected. The sequence derives from a man aged 25 to 45 in good health. The CDR3 region is CASSLSTTRNEQFF. The DNA of the CDR3 is TGTGCCAGCAGTTTATCCACGACAAGGAATGAGCAGTTCTTC.